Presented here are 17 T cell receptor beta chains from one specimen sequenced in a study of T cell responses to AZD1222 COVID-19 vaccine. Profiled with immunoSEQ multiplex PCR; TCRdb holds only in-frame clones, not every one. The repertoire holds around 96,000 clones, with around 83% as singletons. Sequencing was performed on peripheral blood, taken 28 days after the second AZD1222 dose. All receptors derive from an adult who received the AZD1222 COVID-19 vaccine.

In DNA, the CDR3 is TGTGCCAGCAGTTCTTCCGGGACAGGGTACGAATCGCATGAAGCTTTCTTT. Translated: CASSSSGTGYESHEAFF. The chain couples TRBV6-2 or TRBV6-3 to TRBJ1-1; 9 nucleotides align to TRBD1. CDR1 MNHEY and CDR2 SVGEGT come from the germline V gene. The CDR3 sequence is 17 residues long. V shed 4 bases and J 7 bases; nucleotides not matched to a gene: 16.

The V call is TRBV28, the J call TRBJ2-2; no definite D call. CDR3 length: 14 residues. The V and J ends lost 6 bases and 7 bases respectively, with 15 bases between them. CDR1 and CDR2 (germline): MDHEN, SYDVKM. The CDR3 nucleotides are TGTGCCAGCAGGACTCGTCTCGGCGGCGGGGAGCTGTTTTTT. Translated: CASRTRLGGGELFF.

CDR3 sequence (DNA): TGTGCCAGCAGCCAAGACGCTTACTCCTACAATGAGCAGTTCTTC. Translated, it gives CASSQDAYSYNEQFF. The genes are TRBV4-2 and TRBJ2-1; D remains ambiguous. The CDR3 loop spans 15 amino acids. CDR1 LGHNA and CDR2 YNFKEQ come from the germline V gene. V lost 0 bases to trimming and J lost 0 bases, with 6 bases between them.

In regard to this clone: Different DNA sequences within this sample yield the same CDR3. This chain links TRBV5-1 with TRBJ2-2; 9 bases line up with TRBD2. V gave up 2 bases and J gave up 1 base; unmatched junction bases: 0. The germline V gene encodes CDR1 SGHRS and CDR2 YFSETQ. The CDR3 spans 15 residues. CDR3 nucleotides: TGCGCCAGCAGCTTACTAGCGGGGAACACCGGGGAGCTGTTTTTT. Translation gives CASSLLAGNTGELFF. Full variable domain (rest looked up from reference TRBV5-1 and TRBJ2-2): KAGVTQTPRYLIKTRGQQVTLSCSPISGHRSVSWYQQTPGQGLQFLFEYFSETQRNKGNFPGRFSGRQFSNSRSEMNVSTLELGDSALYLCASSLLAGNTGELFFGEGSRLTVL.

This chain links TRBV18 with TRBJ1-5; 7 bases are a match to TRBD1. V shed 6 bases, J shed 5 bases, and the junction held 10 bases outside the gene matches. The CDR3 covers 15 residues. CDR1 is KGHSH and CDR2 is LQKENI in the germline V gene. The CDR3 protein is CASSPGGGFDQPQHF. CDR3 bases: TGTGCCAGCTCCCCGGGAGGGGGCTTCGATCAGCCCCAGCATTTT.

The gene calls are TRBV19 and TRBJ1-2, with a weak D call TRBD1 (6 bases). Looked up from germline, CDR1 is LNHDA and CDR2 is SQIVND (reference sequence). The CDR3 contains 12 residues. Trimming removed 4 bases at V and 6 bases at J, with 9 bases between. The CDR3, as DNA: TGTGCCAGTAGTAGGGACATTGATGGCTACACCTTC. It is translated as CASSRDIDGYTF.

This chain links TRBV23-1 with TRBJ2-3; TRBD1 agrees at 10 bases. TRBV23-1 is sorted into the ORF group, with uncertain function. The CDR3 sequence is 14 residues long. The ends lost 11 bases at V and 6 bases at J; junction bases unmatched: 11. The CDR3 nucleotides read TGCGCCCCCAATCGGGACAGGGGTCCGGATACGCAGTATTTT. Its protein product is CAPNRDRGPDTQYF.

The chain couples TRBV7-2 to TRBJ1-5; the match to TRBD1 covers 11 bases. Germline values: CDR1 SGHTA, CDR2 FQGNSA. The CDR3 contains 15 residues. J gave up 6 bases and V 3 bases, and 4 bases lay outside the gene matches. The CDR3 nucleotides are TGTGCCAGCAGCTTTCGGACAGGGGGCAGTCAGCCCCAGCATTTT. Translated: CASSFRTGGSQPQHF.

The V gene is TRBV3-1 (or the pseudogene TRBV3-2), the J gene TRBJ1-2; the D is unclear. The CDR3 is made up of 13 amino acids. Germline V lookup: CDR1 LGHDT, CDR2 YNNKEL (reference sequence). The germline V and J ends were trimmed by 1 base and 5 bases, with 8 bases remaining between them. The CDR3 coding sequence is TGTGCCAGCAGCCAAGTAGGAGATTATGGCTACACCTTC. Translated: CASSQVGDYGYTF.

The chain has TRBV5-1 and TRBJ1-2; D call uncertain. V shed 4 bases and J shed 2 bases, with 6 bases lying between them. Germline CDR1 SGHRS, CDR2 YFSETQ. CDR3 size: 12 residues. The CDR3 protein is CASSQDNYGYTF. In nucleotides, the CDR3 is TGCGCCAGCAGCCAGGACAACTATGGCTACACCTTC.

CDR3 nucleotides: TGTGCCAGCAGTCTGGGGCAGTCCTATAATTCACCCCTCCACTTT. Its protein product is CASSLGQSYNSPLHF. The chain links TRBV6-5 to TRBJ1-6; TRBD1 is a possible D gene (5 bases). Trimming stripped 5 bases from V and 1 base from J, with 9 bases between. Per germline, CDR1 MNHEY and CDR2 SVGAGI. The CDR3 covers 15 residues.

The CDR3 DNA reads TGTGCCAGCAGTGAAGTTCTAGCCCAAGAGACCCAGTACTTC. Its protein product is CASSEVLAQETQYF. The chain carries TRBV2 and TRBJ2-5; perhaps TRBD2 as D (5 bases). Between the trimmed V and J ends, which lost 1 base and 1 base, there was a span of 7 bases. Per the germline V gene, CDR1 is SNHLY and CDR2 is FYNNEI. The CDR3 has 14 amino acids. The full variable domain, in which reference TRBV2 and TRBJ2-5 provide the parts outside the CDR3, is EPEVTQTPSHQVTQMGQEVILRCVPISNHLYFYWYRQILGQKVEFLVSFYNNEISEKSEIFDDQFSVERPDGSNFTLKIRSTKLEDSAMYFCASSEVLAQETQYFGPGTRLLVL.

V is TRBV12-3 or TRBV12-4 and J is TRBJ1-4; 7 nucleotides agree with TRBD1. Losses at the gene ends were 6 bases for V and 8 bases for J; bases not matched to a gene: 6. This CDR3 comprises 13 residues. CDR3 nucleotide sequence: TGTGCCAGCAGCCCGCAGGGGGGAGAAAAACTGTTTTTT. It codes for CASSPQGGEKLFF.

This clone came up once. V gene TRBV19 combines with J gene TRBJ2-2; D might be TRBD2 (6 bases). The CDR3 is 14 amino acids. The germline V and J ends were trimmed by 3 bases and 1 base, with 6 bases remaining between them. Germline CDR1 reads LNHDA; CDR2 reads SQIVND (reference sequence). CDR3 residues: CASSIGGNTGELFF. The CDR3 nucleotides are TGTGCCAGTAGTATCGGGGGGAACACCGGGGAGCTGTTTTTT.

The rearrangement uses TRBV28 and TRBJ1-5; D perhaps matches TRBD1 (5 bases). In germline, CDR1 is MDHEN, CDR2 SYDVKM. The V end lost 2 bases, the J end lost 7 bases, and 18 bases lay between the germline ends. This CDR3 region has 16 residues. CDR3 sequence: CASSLAGRGARQPQHF. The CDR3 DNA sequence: TGTGCCAGCAGTTTAGCTGGGAGGGGCGCGAGGCAGCCCCAGCATTTT.

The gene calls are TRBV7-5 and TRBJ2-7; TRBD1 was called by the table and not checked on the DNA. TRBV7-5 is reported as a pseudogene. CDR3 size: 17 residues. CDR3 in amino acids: CVRSLETSGQGLYEQYF. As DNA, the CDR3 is TGTGTCAGAAGCTTAGAGACTTCGGGACAGGGGTTGTACGAGCAGTACTTC.

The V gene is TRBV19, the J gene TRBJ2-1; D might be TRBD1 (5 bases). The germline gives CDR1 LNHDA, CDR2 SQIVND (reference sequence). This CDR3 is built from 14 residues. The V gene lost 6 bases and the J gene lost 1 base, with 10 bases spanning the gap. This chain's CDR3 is CASRPGQSYNEQFF. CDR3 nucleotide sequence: TGTGCCAGTAGACCAGGACAATCCTACAATGAGCAGTTCTTC.